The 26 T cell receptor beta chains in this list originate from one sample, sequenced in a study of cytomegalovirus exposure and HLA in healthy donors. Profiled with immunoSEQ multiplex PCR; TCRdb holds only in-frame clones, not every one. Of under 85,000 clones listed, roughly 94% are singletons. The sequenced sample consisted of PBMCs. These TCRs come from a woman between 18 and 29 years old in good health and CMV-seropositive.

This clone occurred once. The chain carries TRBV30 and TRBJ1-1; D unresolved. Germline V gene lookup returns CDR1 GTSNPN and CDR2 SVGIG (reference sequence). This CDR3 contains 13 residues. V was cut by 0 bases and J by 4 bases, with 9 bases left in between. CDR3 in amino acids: CAWSVKRGTEAFF. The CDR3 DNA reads TGTGCCTGGAGTGTAAAGCGGGGCACTGAAGCTTTCTTT.

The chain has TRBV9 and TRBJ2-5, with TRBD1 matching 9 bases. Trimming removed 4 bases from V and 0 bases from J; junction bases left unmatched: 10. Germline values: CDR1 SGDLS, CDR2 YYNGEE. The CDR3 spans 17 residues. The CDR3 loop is CASSPRGTGSYQETQYF. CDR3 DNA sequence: TGTGCCAGCAGCCCAAGGGGGACAGGGTCCTACCAAGAGACCCAGTACTTC.

CDR3: CAWSDDSRPYEQYF. DNA of the CDR3: TGTGCCTGGAGTGACGACAGCCGACCCTACGAGCAGTACTTC. This sequence joins TRBV30 and TRBJ2-7; the D gene is possibly TRBD1 (5 bases). The CDR3 has 14 amino acids. Germline V gene data show CDR1 as GTSNPN and CDR2 as SVGIG (reference sequence). V lost 1 base to trimming and J lost 2 bases, with 12 bases between them. The full variable domain, with the rest looked up from reference TRBV30 and TRBJ2-7, is SQTIHQWPATLVQPVGSPLSLECTVEGTSNPNLYWYRQAAGRGLQLLFYSVGIGQISSEVPQNLSASRPQDRQFILSSKKLLLSDSGFYLCAWSDDSRPYEQYFGPGTRLTVT.

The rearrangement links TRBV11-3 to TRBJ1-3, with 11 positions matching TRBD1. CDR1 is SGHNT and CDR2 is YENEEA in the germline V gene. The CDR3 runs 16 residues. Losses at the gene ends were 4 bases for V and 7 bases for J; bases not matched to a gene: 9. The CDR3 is CASSSSPGQGGNTIYF. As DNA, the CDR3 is TGTGCCAGCAGCTCATCTCCGGGACAGGGGGGGAACACCATATATTTT.

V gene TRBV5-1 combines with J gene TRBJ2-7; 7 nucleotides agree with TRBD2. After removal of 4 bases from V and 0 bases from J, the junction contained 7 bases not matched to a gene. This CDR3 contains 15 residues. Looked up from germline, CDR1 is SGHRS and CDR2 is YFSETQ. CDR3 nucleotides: TGCGCCAGCAGCGATGGGGGGGGTTACTCCTACGAGCAGTACTTC. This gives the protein CASSDGGGYSYEQYF.

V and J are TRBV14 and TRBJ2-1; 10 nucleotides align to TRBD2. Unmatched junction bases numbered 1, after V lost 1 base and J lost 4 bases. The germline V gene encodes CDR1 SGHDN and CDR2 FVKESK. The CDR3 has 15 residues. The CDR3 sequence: CASSQGTSGYNEQFF. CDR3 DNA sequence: TGTGCCAGCAGCCAAGGGACTAGCGGTTACAATGAGCAGTTCTTC.

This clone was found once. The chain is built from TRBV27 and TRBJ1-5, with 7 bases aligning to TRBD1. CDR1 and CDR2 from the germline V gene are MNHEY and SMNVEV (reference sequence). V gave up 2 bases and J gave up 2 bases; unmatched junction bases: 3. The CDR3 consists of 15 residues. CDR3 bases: TGTGCCAGCAGTTTAACTACAGGGGGCAATCAGCCCCAGCATTTT. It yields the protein CASSLTTGGNQPQHF.

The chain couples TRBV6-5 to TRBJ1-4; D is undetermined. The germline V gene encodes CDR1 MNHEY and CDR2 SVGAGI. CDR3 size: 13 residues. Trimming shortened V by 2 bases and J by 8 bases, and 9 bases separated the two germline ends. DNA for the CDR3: TGTGCCAGCAGTTACGGGAGGGAAGAAAAACTGTTTTTT. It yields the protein CASSYGREEKLFF.

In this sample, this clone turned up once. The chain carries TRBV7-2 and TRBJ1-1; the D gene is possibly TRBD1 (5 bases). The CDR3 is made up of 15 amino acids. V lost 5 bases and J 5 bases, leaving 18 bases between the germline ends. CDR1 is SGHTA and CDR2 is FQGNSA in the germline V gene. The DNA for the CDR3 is TGTGCCAGCAGCAGAGAAGGGGTGTTGGGGACTGAAGCTTTCTTT. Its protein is CASSREGVLGTEAFF.

The CDR3 DNA reads TGCAGCGTGAGGACAGACAGCAATCAGCCCCAGCATTTT. Encoded protein: CSVRTDSNQPQHF. The chain carries TRBV29-1 and TRBJ1-5, with D tentatively TRBD1 (6 bases). Germline CDR1 reads SQVTM; CDR2 reads ANQGSEA. V shed 6 bases and J shed 1 base, with 10 bases lying between them. CDR3 size: 13 residues. Variable domain in full (rest from reference TRBV29-1 and TRBJ1-5): SAVISQKPSRDICQRGTSLTIQCQVDSQVTMMFWYRQQPGQSLTLIATANQGSEATYESGFVIDKFPISRPNLTFSTLTVSNMSPEDSSIYLCSVRTDSNQPQHFGDGTRLSIL.

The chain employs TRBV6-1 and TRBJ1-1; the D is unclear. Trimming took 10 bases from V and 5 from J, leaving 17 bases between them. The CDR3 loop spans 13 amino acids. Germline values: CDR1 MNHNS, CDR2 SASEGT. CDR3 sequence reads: CATQTGRTTEAFF. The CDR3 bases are TGTGCCACCCAAACGGGGAGGACGACTGAAGCTTTCTTT.

The CDR3 DNA follows: TGTGCCAGCAGCCAAGGTAGACAGGGATTATGGCTTCCTAACCGTGACAGGGATTATGGCTACACCTTC. Translating it yields CASSQGRQGLWLPNRDRDYGYTF. The chain uses TRBV4-2 and TRBJ1-2; the match to TRBD1 covers 7 bases. The V gene end was trimmed by 1 base and the J gene end by 5 bases; junction bases not matched to a gene: 31. From germline, CDR1 is LGHNA and CDR2 YNFKEQ. CDR3 length: 23 amino acids.

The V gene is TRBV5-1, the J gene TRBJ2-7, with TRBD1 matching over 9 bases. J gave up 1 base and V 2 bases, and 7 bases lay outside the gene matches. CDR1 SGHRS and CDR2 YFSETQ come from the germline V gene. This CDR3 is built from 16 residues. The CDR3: CASSFGDREGSYEQYF. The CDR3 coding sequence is TGCGCCAGCAGCTTCGGGGACAGGGAGGGGTCCTACGAGCAGTACTTC.

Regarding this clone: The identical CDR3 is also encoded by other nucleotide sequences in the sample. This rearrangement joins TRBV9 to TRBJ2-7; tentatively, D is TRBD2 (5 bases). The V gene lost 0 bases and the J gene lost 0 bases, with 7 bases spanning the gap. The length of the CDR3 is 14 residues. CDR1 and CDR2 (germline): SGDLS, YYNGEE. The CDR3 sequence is CASSVGGDSYEQYF. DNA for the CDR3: TGTGCCAGCAGCGTAGGGGGAGACTCCTACGAGCAGTACTTC.

CDR3 DNA sequence: TGTGCCAGCAGTGAAGTTCTGGGGCCCCTCGAGCAGTACTTC. This sequence encodes CASSEVLGPLEQYF. This chain connects TRBV6-1 to TRBJ2-7; tentatively, D is TRBD1 (5 bases). The germline V gene has CDR1 MNHNS and CDR2 SASEGT. V lost 1 base to trimming and J lost 6 bases, with 13 bases between them. This CDR3 is built from 14 residues.

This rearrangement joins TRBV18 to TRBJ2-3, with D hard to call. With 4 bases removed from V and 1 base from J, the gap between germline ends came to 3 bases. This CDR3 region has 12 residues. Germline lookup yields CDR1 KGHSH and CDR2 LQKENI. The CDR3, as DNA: TGTGCCAGCTCACGAGGCACAGATACGCAGTATTTT. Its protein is CASSRGTDTQYF.

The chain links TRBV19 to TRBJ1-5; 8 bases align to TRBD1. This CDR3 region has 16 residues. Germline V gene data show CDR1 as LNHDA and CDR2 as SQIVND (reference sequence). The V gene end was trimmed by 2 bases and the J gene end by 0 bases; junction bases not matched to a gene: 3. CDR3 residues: CASSIYGTGSNQPQHF. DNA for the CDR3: TGTGCCAGTAGTATATATGGGACAGGTAGCAATCAGCCCCAGCATTTT.

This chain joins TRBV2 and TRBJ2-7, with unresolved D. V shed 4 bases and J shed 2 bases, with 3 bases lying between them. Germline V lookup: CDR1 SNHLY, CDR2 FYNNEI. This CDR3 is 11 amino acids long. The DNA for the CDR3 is TGTGCCAGCAGTGCAGCCTACGAGCAGTACTTC. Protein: CASSAAYEQYF.

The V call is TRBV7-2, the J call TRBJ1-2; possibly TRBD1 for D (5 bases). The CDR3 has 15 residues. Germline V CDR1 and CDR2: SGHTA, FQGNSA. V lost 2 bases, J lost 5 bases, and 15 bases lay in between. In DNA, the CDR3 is TGTGCCAGCAGCTTACAGGGCCCTTTAGGATATGGCTACACCTTC. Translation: CASSLQGPLGYGYTF.

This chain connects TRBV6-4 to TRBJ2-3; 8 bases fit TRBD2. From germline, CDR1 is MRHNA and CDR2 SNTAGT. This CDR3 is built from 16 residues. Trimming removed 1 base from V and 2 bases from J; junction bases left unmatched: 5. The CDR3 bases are TGTGCCAGCAGTGACTTACCGGGGGGGAACACAGATACGCAGTATTTT. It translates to CASSDLPGGNTDTQYF.

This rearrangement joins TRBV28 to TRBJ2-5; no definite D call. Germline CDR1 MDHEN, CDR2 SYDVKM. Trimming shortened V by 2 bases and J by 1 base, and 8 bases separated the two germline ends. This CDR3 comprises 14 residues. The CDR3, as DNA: TGTGCCAGCAGTTTAGTTACTTCCCAAGAGACCCAGTACTTC. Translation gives CASSLVTSQETQYF.

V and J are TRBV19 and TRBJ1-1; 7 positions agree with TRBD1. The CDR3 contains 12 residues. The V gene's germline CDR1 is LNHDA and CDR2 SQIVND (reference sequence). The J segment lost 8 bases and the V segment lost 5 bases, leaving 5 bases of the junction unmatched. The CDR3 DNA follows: TGTGCCAGTAGTGCCAGGACAGGAGAAGCTTTCTTT. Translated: CASSARTGEAFF.

The CDR3 spells CASSLAEGRANEKLFF. CDR3 nucleotides: TGTGCCAGCAGCTTGGCGGAGGGGAGAGCTAATGAAAAACTGTTTTTT. The chain recombines TRBV5-4 with TRBJ1-4; D perhaps matches TRBD1 (5 bases). The V gene's germline CDR1 is SGHNT and CDR2 YYREEE (reference sequence). V was cut by 0 bases and J by 3 bases, with 12 bases left in between. There are 16 residues in the CDR3.

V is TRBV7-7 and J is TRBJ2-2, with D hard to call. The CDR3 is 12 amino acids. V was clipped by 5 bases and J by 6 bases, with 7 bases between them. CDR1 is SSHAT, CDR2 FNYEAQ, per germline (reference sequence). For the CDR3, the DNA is TGTGCCAGCAGCGTCCCCTCCGGGGAGCTGTTTTTT. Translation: CASSVPSGELFF. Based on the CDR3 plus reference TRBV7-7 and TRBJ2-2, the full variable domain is GAGVSQSPRYKVTKRGQDVTLRCDPISSHATLYWYQQALGQGPEFLTYFNYEAQPDKSGLPSDRFSAERPEGSISTLTIQRTEQRDSAMYRCASSVPSGELFFGEGSRLTVL.

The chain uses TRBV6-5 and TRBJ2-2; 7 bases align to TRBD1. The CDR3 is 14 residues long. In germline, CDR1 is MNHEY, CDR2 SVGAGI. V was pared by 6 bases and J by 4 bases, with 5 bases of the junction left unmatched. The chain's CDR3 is CASRPGQTTGELFF. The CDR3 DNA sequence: TGTGCCAGCAGACCGGGACAGACCACCGGGGAGCTGTTTTTT.

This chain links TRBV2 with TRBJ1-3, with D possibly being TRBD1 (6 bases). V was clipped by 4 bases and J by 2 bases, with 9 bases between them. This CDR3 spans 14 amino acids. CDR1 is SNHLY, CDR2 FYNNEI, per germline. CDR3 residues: CASSADSTGNTIYF. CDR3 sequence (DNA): TGTGCCAGCAGTGCGGACAGTACTGGAAACACCATATATTTT.